This T cell receptor (beta chain) is drawn from a study of T cells in Graves' hyperthyroidism and ophthalmopathy. General study results and limits: Ophthalmopathy stood apart from stable hyperthyroidism in a 13 V-J model. Most thyroid clonotypes expanded above 0.001 appeared in blood too.

Thyroid ultrasound, orbital computed tomography, clinical symptoms, and serum thyroxine and TRAb underpinned diagnoses. Extraction of PBMCs used 9 to 10 ml of fresh peripheral blood. Germline CDR1 and CDR2: LGHNT and FRNRAP. Trimming removed 1 base from V and 1 base from J; junction bases left unmatched: 6. CDR3 length: 16 residues. This clonotype was observed a few times. Antigen unknown. Researchers took RNA transcripts and amplified the TCR beta CDR3 regions from them. During a first-round RT-PCR of the TCR CDR3, the HTBI primer set was used. MiXCR, applied by TCRdb to the multiplex PCR reads, yields one record per CDR3 protein. The table has about 350,000 distinct CDR3 sequences, around 13% seen once.

The V gene is TRBV12-5, the J gene TRBJ2-5, with TRBD1 identical over 7 bases. This clonotype was obtained from a woman in her thirties or forties with Graves' ophthalmopathy. The sequenced sample consisted of blood. The CDR3 protein is CASGLGRQGPQETQYF. The CDR3 nucleotides are TGTGCTAGTGGTTTGGGTCGACAGGGCCCCCAAGAGACCCAGTACTTC.